The next 26 T cell receptor beta chains were all read from a single sample in a study of vaccination and CD4 T cells after COVID-19. What these receptors recognize is not known. The treatment was: approximately nine-day PBMC culture with coronavirus spike peptide pools or control peptides (ViraFEST assay). Sequencing of the DNA from cultured CD4+ T cells was carried out with the Oncomine TCR Beta short-read assay. A single record per CDR3 protein comes from TCRdb applying MiXCR to the PCR reads. The sample shows more than 20,000 distinct CDR3 sequences, about 33% of them seen only once. Sequencing was performed on cultured CD4+ T cells from blood. Receptors were obtained from a human donor with COVID-19.

As regards this clonotype: At one end, the junction sequence differs from germline, possibly due to a read error. The CDR3, as DNA: TGCGCCAGCAGCTTGGATACAGGGGGTGGCACTGGAGCTTTCTTT. It codes for CASSLDTGGGTGAFF. The chain carries TRBV5-1 and TRBJ1-1; TRBD1 agrees at 8 bases. Germline V gives CDR1 SGHRS, CDR2 YFSETQ. CDR3 length: 15 residues.

The rearrangement links TRBV11-3 to TRBJ2-7; D gene ambiguous. V lost 3 bases and J 7 bases, leaving 7 bases between the germline ends. CDR3 length equals 11 residues. CDR1 is SGHNT and CDR2 is YENEEA in the germline V gene. CDR3 in amino acids: CASSFQSEQYF. The CDR3, as DNA: TGTGCCAGCAGCTTTCAGTCGGAGCAGTACTTC. Based on the CDR3 plus reference TRBV11-3 and TRBJ2-7, the full variable domain is EAGVVQSPRYKIIEKKQPVAFWCNPISGHNTLYWYLQNLGQGPELLIRYENEEAVDDSQLPKDRFSAERLKGVDSTLKIQPAELGDSAVYLCASSFQSEQYFGPGTRLTVT.

This chain joins TRBV2 and TRBJ1-2, with TRBD1 identical over 7 bases. There are 15 residues in the CDR3. Unmatched junction bases numbered 11, after V lost 5 bases and J lost 5 bases. Looked up from germline, CDR1 is SNHLY and CDR2 is FYNNEI. This CDR3 is CASSPRQGVSYGYTF. DNA of the CDR3: TGTGCCAGCAGTCCCCGGCAGGGGGTATCGTATGGCTACACCTTC. The full variable domain, its missing parts supplied by reference TRBV2 and TRBJ1-2, is EPEVTQTPSHQVTQMGQEVILRCVPISNHLYFYWYRQILGQKVEFLVSFYNNEISEKSEIFDDQFSVERPDGSNFTLKIRSTKLEDSAMYFCASSPRQGVSYGYTFGSGTRLTVV.

Relative to its sample, this clonotype is medium-sized. The rearrangement uses TRBV6-1 and TRBJ1-2; D uncertain. This CDR3 is built from 16 residues. Germline lookup yields CDR1 MNHNS and CDR2 SASEGT. Trimming removed 5 bases at V and 3 bases at J, with 19 bases between. CDR3 nucleotide sequence: TGTGCCAGCAGTCCGTATACCCCGACGGTGCACTATGGCTACACCTTC. Translation: CASSPYTPTVHYGYTF.

The chain joins TRBV6-1 to TRBJ2-3, with 13 bases identical to TRBD2. Germline V CDR1 and CDR2: MNHNS, SASEGT. Trimming at V came to 8 bases and at J to 5 bases, leaving 10 bases not matched to a gene. CDR3 length: 16 amino acids. The chain's CDR3 is CASGILAGGPGDTQYF. The CDR3 bases are TGTGCCAGCGGGATACTAGCGGGGGGGCCAGGAGATACGCAGTATTTT.

This clonotype was counted only a few times. This chain links TRBV7-2 with TRBJ2-7, with 7 bases identical to TRBD1. Germline V gene sequence: CDR1 SGHTA, CDR2 FQGNSA. The V gene end was trimmed by 6 bases and the J gene end by 6 bases; junction bases not matched to a gene: 11. CDR3 length: 14 amino acids. CDR3 loop: CASRSTRQGPEQYF. In DNA, the CDR3 is TGTGCCAGCAGGTCCACCCGACAGGGCCCCGAGCAGTACTTC. The complete variable domain, with remaining parts taken from reference TRBV7-2 and TRBJ2-7, reads GAGVSQSPSNKVTEKGKDVELRCDPISGHTALYWYRQSLGQGLEFLIYFQGNSAPDKSGLPSDRFSAERTGGSVSTLTIQRTQQEDSAVYLCASRSTRQGPEQYFGPGTRLTVT.

This clonotype occurred a few times. The chain links TRBV20-1 to TRBJ1-2; D is undetermined. The CDR3 loop spans 11 amino acids. Germline CDR1 reads DFQATT; CDR2 reads SNEGSKA (reference sequence). Trimming removed 7 bases at V and 7 bases at J, with 13 bases between. CDR3 amino acids: CSGAEVRGYTF. The CDR3 DNA is TGCAGTGGAGCGGAGGTACGTGGCTACACCTTC.

The J gene is TRBJ2-3, the V gene TRBV6-1; perhaps TRBD2 as D (8 bases). Germline CDR1 MNHNS, CDR2 SASEGT. This CDR3 has 16 amino acids. V gave up 5 bases and J gave up 0 bases, with 15 bases separating them. The CDR3 bases are TGTGCCAGCAGTCGCGGGGGGACAGCTAGCACAGATACGCAGTATTTT. It codes for CASSRGGTASTDTQYF.

This clonotype was seen more than once but under ten times. The rearrangement joins TRBV7-9 to TRBJ1-5, with D uncertain. V was cut by 0 bases and J by 6 bases, with 9 bases left in between. Germline V CDR1 and CDR2: SEHNR, FQNEAQ (reference sequence). CDR3 length equals 14 residues. The CDR3 DNA follows: TGTGCCAGCAGCTTAGCAGGGTCCGGTCAGCCCCAGCATTTT. It codes for CASSLAGSGQPQHF. The variable domain in full, with the rest retrieved from reference TRBV7-9 and TRBJ1-5, is DTGVSQNPRHKITKRGQNVTFRCDPISEHNRLYWYRQTLGQGPEFLTYFQNEAQLEKSRLLSDRFSAERPKGSFSTLEIQRTEQGDSAMYLCASSLAGSGQPQHFGDGTRLSIL.

This chain uses TRBV30 with TRBJ2-4; D possibly uses TRBD1 or TRBD2 (6 bases each). Germline CDR1 GTSNPN, CDR2 SVGIG (reference sequence). The length of the CDR3 is 17 residues. The V end was cut by 0 bases, the J end by 1 base, with 16 bases between. This CDR3 is CAWSVRLGGKAKNIQYF. CDR3 DNA: TGTGCCTGGAGTGTACGGTTGGGGGGCAAGGCCAAAAACATTCAGTACTTC. Looking up the rest from reference TRBV30 and TRBJ2-4 gives the full variable domain: SQTIHQWPATLVQPVGSPLSLECTVEGTSNPNLYWYRQAAGRGLQLLFYSVGIGQISSEVPQNLSASRPQDRQFILSSKKLLLSDSGFYLCAWSVRLGGKAKNIQYFGAGTRLSVL.

The J gene is TRBJ1-2, the V gene TRBV20-1; 8 nucleotides line up with TRBD1. CDR1 is DFQATT, CDR2 SNEGSKA, per germline (reference sequence). CDR3 length: 15 residues. V lost 5 bases to trimming and J lost 6 bases; unmatched junction nucleotides: 14. This CDR3 is CSAGRPGQGLNGYTF. DNA of the CDR3: TGCAGTGCTGGACGTCCAGGACAGGGTTTGAATGGCTACACCTTC.

In its sample, this clonotype was seen a few times. The rearrangement joins TRBV14 to TRBJ1-2, with 8 bases matching TRBD1. Germline CDR1 is SGHDN and CDR2 is FVKESK. Unmatched junction bases numbered 9, after V lost 4 bases and J lost 5 bases. This CDR3 comprises 15 residues. The DNA of the CDR3 is TGTGCCAGCAGCCCCATAGGACAGGGTGGTTATGGCTACACCTTC. Protein sequence: CASSPIGQGGYGYTF.

The rearrangement joins TRBV28 to TRBJ1-1, with 8 bases fitting TRBD1. With 6 bases clipped from V and 7 bases from J, the junction kept 4 bases outside the gene matches. The CDR3 has 12 amino acids. CDR1 and CDR2 from the germline V gene are MDHEN and SYDVKM. CDR3 nucleotide sequence: TGTGCCAGCAGCCAGGGACAGGTTGAAGCTTTCTTT. Translated: CASSQGQVEAFF. Using reference TRBV28 and TRBJ1-1 for the parts outside the CDR3, the full variable domain is DVKVTQSSRYLVKRTGEKVFLECVQDMDHENMFWYRQDPGLGLRLIYFSYDVKMKEKGDIPEGYSVSREKKERFSLILESASTNQTSMYLCASSQGQVEAFFGQGTRLTVV.

This clonotype is medium-sized (0.01 to 0.1%) in the sample. The rearrangement uses TRBV30 and TRBJ1-5; D is possibly TRBD1 (5 bases). The CDR3 consists of 16 residues. Trimming cost V 0 bases and J 0 bases, with 12 bases left between them. Germline lookup yields CDR1 GTSNPN and CDR2 SVGIG (reference sequence). The CDR3 is CAWSVGAVYSNQPQHF. DNA for the CDR3: TGTGCCTGGAGTGTAGGGGCAGTCTATAGCAATCAGCCCCAGCATTTT.

This clonotype was seen a few times. The genes are TRBV6-5 and TRBJ2-3; D gene uncertain. The CDR3 loop spans 13 amino acids. With 0 bases removed from V and 6 bases from J, the gap between germline ends came to 7 bases. CDR1 and CDR2 from the germline V gene are MNHEY and SVGAGI. This CDR3 is CASSYSTLDTQYF. The CDR3 coding sequence is TGTGCCAGCAGTTACTCGACTTTGGATACGCAGTATTTT.

This clonotype showed up just a few times. The gene calls are TRBV6-1 and TRBJ1-2, with 7 bases lining up with TRBD1. This CDR3 has 14 amino acids. CDR1 is MNHNS and CDR2 is SASEGT in the germline V gene. J lost 6 bases, V lost 8 bases, and 12 bases had no gene match. The CDR3 sequence is CASSPGGDRNGYTF. CDR3 sequence (DNA): TGTGCCAGCTCCCCGGGTGGGGACAGAAATGGCTACACCTTC.

The chain has TRBV24-1 and TRBJ2-1; D may be TRBD1 (6 bases). The V end was cut by 4 bases, the J end by 8 bases, with 23 bases between. Looked up from germline, CDR1 is KGHDR and CDR2 is SFDVKD. The CDR3 runs 17 residues. CDR3 sequence (DNA): TGTGCCACCAGTGACCTACCCGACAGGACCCGTGCCGATGAGCAGTTCTTC. It is translated as CATSDLPDRTRADEQFF.

This clonotype is labeled medium-sized (0.01 to 0.1%). The chain recombines TRBV12-3 or TRBV12-4 with TRBJ1-2; D gene unclear. This CDR3 contains 12 residues. V lost 5 bases to trimming and J lost 4 bases, with 8 bases between them. CDR3 sequence reads: CASSPRGYGYTF. The CDR3 coding sequence is TGTGCCAGCAGTCCCCGCGGCTATGGCTACACCTTC.

V usage is TRBV6-1 and J usage is TRBJ2-3, with D possibly called TRBD1 or TRBD2 (7 bases each). Trimming took 7 bases from V and 4 from J, leaving 18 bases between them. Germline V gene sequence: CDR1 MNHNS, CDR2 SASEGT. The CDR3 totals 15 residues. The CDR3 bases are TGTGCCAGCACAAATGGGGAGGGGGCTGCAGATACGCAGTATTTT. Translation: CASTNGEGAADTQYF.

Of note for this clonotype: A junction end diverges from the germline sequence, so it may reflect a read error. The chain uses TRBV10-1 and TRBJ2-7; 7 bases are shared with TRBD1. CDR1 WNHNN and CDR2 SYGVQD come from the germline V gene (reference sequence). This CDR3 has 13 amino acids. CDR3 sequence (DNA): TGCGCCAGCAGTGAAGGGGGCTCCTACAAGCAGTACTTC. Its protein product is CASSEGGSYKQYF.

CDR3 in amino acids: CSVDPSGSGNTIYF. CDR3 sequence (DNA): TGCAGCGTTGACCCATCAGGCTCTGGAAACACCATATATTTT. The chain uses TRBV29-1 and TRBJ1-3; D is ambiguous. Germline V CDR1 and CDR2: SQVTM, ANQGSEA. The length of the CDR3 is 14 residues. V was trimmed by 3 bases and J by 0 bases, leaving 9 bases between them.

This clonotype was observed a few times. The chain joins TRBV2 to TRBJ2-7; D perhaps matches TRBD2 (7 bases). Deletions cut 7 bases from V and 0 bases from J, with 19 bases between. Germline loops: CDR1 SNHLY, CDR2 FYNNEI. The CDR3 consists of 16 residues. The CDR3 region has the DNA TGTGCCAGCACATACCAATGGGGAGGGGGCTCCTACGAGCAGTACTTC. It yields the protein CASTYQWGGGSYEQYF.

The table lists this clonotype with a few counts. The chain uses TRBV20-1 and TRBJ1-2; the match to TRBD1 covers 10 bases. The CDR3 contains 13 residues. Germline V CDR1 and CDR2: DFQATT, SNEGSKA (reference sequence). V dropped 0 bases and J dropped 5; count of bases not matched to a gene: 0. The CDR3 region is CSAREGQGYGYTF. The CDR3 DNA sequence: TGCAGTGCTAGAGAGGGACAGGGGTATGGCTACACCTTC.

This clonotype was observed a handful of times. The chain couples TRBV20-1 to TRBJ2-7, with 12 bases identical to TRBD2. Looked up from germline, CDR1 is DFQATT and CDR2 is SNEGSKA (reference sequence). V lost 0 bases, J lost 6 bases, and 18 bases stayed unmatched. This CDR3 is 19 amino acids long. As DNA, the CDR3 is TGCAGTGCTAGAGATCGGGGCGGACCTTCTAGCGGGGGGGCAATCGAGCAGTACTTC. Translated: CSARDRGGPSSGGAIEQYF.

The CDR3, as DNA: TGTGCCAGCAGTTACTCTGGTAGAGGGCATGGCTACACCTTC. Amino acid sequence: CASSYSGRGHGYTF. V is TRBV6-5 and J is TRBJ1-2; D is uncertain. This CDR3 has 14 amino acids. The V end lost 0 bases, the J end lost 6 bases, and 11 bases lay between the germline ends. The germline V gene has CDR1 MNHEY and CDR2 SVGAGI.

V usage is TRBV6-1 and J usage is TRBJ1-6; tentative D call: TRBD1 (5 bases). The CDR3 length is 18 residues. In germline, CDR1 is MNHNS, CDR2 SASEGT. V lost 10 bases and J lost 2, with 24 bases in between. The CDR3, as DNA: TGTGCCACCACGAGGGGACCGCGGGGTAGCGCCTATAATTCACCCCTCCACTTT. Translation gives CATTRGPRGSAYNSPLHF.